A single sample gave rise to the 13 T cell receptor beta chains below, sequenced in a study of CD8 T cells in ankylosing spondylitis. TCRdb reanalysed the 5' RACE reads using MiXCR and keeps one entry per CDR3 protein. The sample has roughly 130,000 distinct CDR3 sequences, over 7% seen once. Source material: blood, either unsorted or a sorted T cell fraction (not recorded which). The receptors here all came from a male donor with ankylosing spondylitis or in good health (not recorded which).

The table lists this clonotype with many counts. The chain recombines TRBV7-2 with TRBJ2-2; perhaps TRBD2 as D (6 bases). The CDR3 length is 15 residues. The ends were cut back, 5 bases at V and 3 bases at J, with 13 bases in the middle. Germline CDR1 SGHTA, CDR2 FQGNSA. In nucleotides, the CDR3 is TGTGCCAGCAGCGAAAGACTAGGTTACACCGGGGAGCTGTTTTTT. As protein: CASSERLGYTGELFF.

This clonotype appeared many times. The chain couples TRBV5-1 to TRBJ2-3, with 14 nucleotides matching TRBD2. Germline trimming cut 4 bases from V and 4 bases from J; bases unmatched to any gene: 5. Germline assignment: CDR1 SGHRS and CDR2 YFSETQ. The CDR3 runs 16 residues. DNA for the CDR3: TGCGCCAGCAGCCTCGGGACTAGCGGGAGTCCAGATACGCAGTATTTT. Translated: CASSLGTSGSPDTQYF.

The chain has TRBV20-1 and TRBJ1-2; 7 nucleotides match TRBD1. Germline CDR1 is DFQATT and CDR2 is SNEGSKA (reference sequence). V lost 4 bases to trimming and J lost 4 bases; unmatched junction nucleotides: 9. CDR3 length equals 14 residues. CDR3 nucleotides: TGCAGTGCTACTACGCGACAGGGAGGCTATGGCTACACCTTC. It translates to CSATTRQGGYGYTF.

This clonotype has at least ten counts. The chain has TRBV6-5 and TRBJ2-3, with D perhaps given as TRBD1 or TRBD2 (5 bases each). CDR3 length equals 15 residues. Germline V gene sequence: CDR1 MNHEY, CDR2 SVGAGI. The V gene lost 1 base and the J gene lost 2 bases, with 10 bases spanning the gap. The CDR3 here is CASSYYGTTTDTQYF. CDR3 nucleotides: TGTGCCAGCAGTTACTACGGGACGACCACAGATACGCAGTATTTT.

This clonotype has a count of ten or more. This chain joins TRBV12-3 or TRBV12-4 and TRBJ1-6, with a weak D call TRBD1 (6 bases). Trimming removed 2 bases from V and 14 bases from J, with 16 bases in between. The length of the CDR3 is 14 residues. In DNA, the CDR3 is TGTGCCAGCAGTTTACAACAGGGAAGAAGGACCCTCCACTTT. It encodes CASSLQQGRRTLHF.

There are many counts of this clonotype. The gene calls are TRBV7-2 and TRBJ2-1, with 7 bases aligning to TRBD2. There are 16 residues in the CDR3. The ends lost 4 bases at V and 4 bases at J; junction bases unmatched: 10. Germline CDR1 reads SGHTA; CDR2 reads FQGNSA. CDR3 protein: CASSSLVGGVYNEQFF. CDR3 DNA sequence: TGTGCCAGCAGCTCCCTAGTGGGGGGGGTATACAATGAGCAGTTCTTC.

The gene calls are TRBV7-9 and TRBJ2-2, with D perhaps TRBD2 (6 bases). Trimming removed 5 bases at V and 5 bases at J, with 21 bases between. Germline V CDR1 and CDR2: SEHNR, FQNEAQ (reference sequence). The CDR3 sequence is 17 residues long. CDR3 region: CASSLPSGYSGTGELFF. For the CDR3, the DNA is TGTGCCAGCAGCCTACCCTCTGGATACAGCGGGACCGGGGAGCTGTTTTTT.

This clonotype was observed many times. The chain links TRBV12-3 or TRBV12-4 to TRBJ2-2, with a weak D call TRBD2 (5 bases). The CDR3 spans 13 residues. Trimming stripped 8 bases from V and 2 bases from J, with 9 bases between. The CDR3 loop is CASGPGNTGELFF. DNA of the CDR3: TGTGCCAGCGGGCCGGGAAACACCGGGGAGCTGTTTTTT.

This chain links TRBV6-2 or TRBV6-3 with TRBJ2-7; D gene ambiguous. CDR3 length equals 14 residues. V gave up 8 bases and J gave up 2 bases, with 16 bases separating them. Germline-derived CDR1 and CDR2 are MNHEY and SVGEGT. This CDR3 is CASRTSGNAYEQYF. CDR3 bases: TGTGCCAGCCGGACCTCCGGTAACGCCTACGAGCAGTACTTC.

This clonotype was counted ten times or more. This chain connects TRBV4-3 to TRBJ2-1; TRBD1 matches 7 bases. CDR1 is LGHNA, CDR2 YSLEER, per germline. CDR3 length equals 13 residues. J gave up 14 bases and V 1 base, and 8 bases lay outside the gene matches. The CDR3 loop reads CASSQARTGVKFF. In nucleotides, the CDR3 is TGCGCCAGCAGCCAAGCCCGAACAGGGGTAAAGTTCTTC.

In its sample, this clonotype was seen many times. V usage is TRBV20-1 and J usage is TRBJ1-2; D is undetermined. The germline gives CDR1 DFQATT, CDR2 SNEGSKA (reference sequence). V was pared by 3 bases and J by 4 bases, with 6 bases between. The CDR3 runs 11 residues. CDR3 bases: TGCAGTGCTAGTCAAAGCTATGGCTACACCTTC. Translation: CSASQSYGYTF.

The sample holds many counts of this clonotype. The chain links TRBV5-1 to TRBJ2-3, with D unclear. CDR1 and CDR2 (germline): SGHRS, YFSETQ. The CDR3 runs 14 residues. The V and J ends lost 0 bases and 4 bases respectively, with 9 bases between them. CDR3 nucleotide sequence: TGCGCCAGCAGCTTGGCCTCGCAACCAGATACGCAGTATTTT. It is translated as CASSLASQPDTQYF.

This chain uses TRBV5-1 with TRBJ2-5, with D unresolved. V was trimmed by 1 base and J by 1 base, leaving 5 bases between them. Germline values: CDR1 SGHRS, CDR2 YFSETQ. The CDR3 length is 13 residues. The CDR3 reads CASSLRPQETQYF. The CDR3 DNA follows: TGCGCCAGCAGCTTGAGACCCCAAGAGACCCAGTACTTC.